This TCR beta chain was found in a study of cytomegalovirus exposure and HLA in healthy donors (dated by TCRdb to about 2017). With regard to the full study: According to an earlier analysis of a few hundred of the donors, 150 million to 200 million T cells yielded 120 million or so unique TCR beta sequences and 276 Gb of sequence data. Typing coverage differed by locus: A, B, C, DRB1 and DQB1 were typed in roughly 629-630 donors, DQA1 in around 500, DPA1 in roughly 590, and DPB1 in 400 to 480. To study patterns of TCR occurrence, a later analysis re-analyzed previously published TCR beta repertoires from 600 to 750 donors and added high-resolution HLA genotyping. HLA typing included class I and class II loci at four-digit resolution. The study aimed to test whether cataloging public T cell receptors could reveal signatures of past pathogen exposure. The T cell repertoires of several hundred subjects were profiled by immunosequencing and related to cytomegalovirus serostatus. A later genetic analysis took genome-wide SNP genotypes for about 55% of the 666 donors and used that subset as a discovery cohort. All discovery cohort repertoires had been generated using a single sequencing platform. To decide whether each TCR beta V gene segment behaved as functional or pseudogenic, an earlier analysis of fewer than 750 of the donors relied on high-throughput TCR beta sequencing. About five DR-DQ haplotypes were treated as single units for association and clustering because of strong linkage in the cohort. Among some 400 genotyped donors of the cohort, an average of roughly 240,000 unique TCR beta nucleotide sequences were sequenced per donor, roughly 18% of them non-productive. The study combined high-throughput TCR immunosequencing, statistical association of individual TCRs with disease status, and machine learning to predict cytomegalovirus infection status. Rather than drawing on any new phenotypic data, the later analysis identified candidate immune exposures from TCR beta sequences and the way those sequences occurred across donors. An early release covering just under 650 HLA-typed donors comprised 250 to 350 gigabases of sequencing data and about 90 million unique TCR sequences. Donor age, sex, ethnicity and CMV serostatus were compiled alongside the repertoire data. A separate validation cohort of roughly 130 different subjects was used in addition to the roughly 700-subject first cohort. Among the roughly 380 genotyped donors, approximately 82% belonged to the genetic ancestry cluster associated with self-reported Caucasian donors. Here is what the overall study found, with its caveats: Most CMV-associated TCR beta chains appeared to be HLA-restricted in a later analysis, and the HLA associations seemed to be driven largely by CMV exposure. A cluster of highly shared sequence variants was judged likely to represent a technical artifact of the sequencing pipeline. In an earlier analysis of some 500 of the donors, most TCR beta V segments appeared in productive rearrangements about 87% or about 30% of the time, broadly matching IMGT annotations. The classifier was reported to diagnose cytomegalovirus status with high specificity and sensitivity in both the original and validation cohorts. Several of the top co-occurrence clusters appeared to be linked to parvovirus B19, influenza, CMV and Epstein-Barr virus, according to a later analysis. In a later analysis, HLA-associated TCR beta chains were found to be more clonally expanded and to have lower generation probabilities than equally common non-associated chains. For the cohort, immune exposure information was limited to CMV serostatus. Because HLA typing was unavailable for some donors at each locus, only the typed subset was used in association tests. Most TCR sequences were observed very rarely across donors, whereas some public TCRs were present in many individuals. Correlated functional status among segregating V segments might be attributable to linkage disequilibrium, but an unknown experimental factor could not be ruled out. Some IMGT-functional V segments, including TRBV6-2 and TRBV6-3, could not be told apart with the 87-base-pair reads, so those segments were excluded. In vitro tests confirmed that three of the cytomegalovirus-associated TCR beta chains recognize cytomegalovirus antigens. Roughly uniform sequencing depth across donors was assumed in presence/absence analyses, although this assumption may not hold. A further reported finding was that TCR beta sequences accurately predicted the HLA-A and HLA-B alleles for most subjects in the first cohort. A later analysis associated about 16,000 TCR beta sequences with specific HLA alleles at a false discovery rate of 0.05. An association between a missense DCLRE1C variant and V-gene and J-gene trimming of TCR beta chains was found in a later genetic analysis and replicated in an independent cohort. Because counts were too low, roughly 17 rarely observed V segments, including chromosome 9 orphons, were left out of the earlier analysis of several hundred of the donors. In the study, some 160 TCR beta chains were listed as associated with cytomegalovirus. When HLA alleles, especially DR and DQ, strongly co-occurred, attributing TCR associations to individual alleles was difficult. According to a later analysis, TCR association rates differed among HLA loci, with DRB1 alleles showing the most associated TCRs and HLA-C alleles showing the fewest. The authors suggested that the approach could potentially be extended to other disease states and immunological phenotypes. The cohort was sequenced for TCR beta chains only, and without alpha or paired-chain data the features that could be detected were limited. According to a later genetic analysis, donors in an Asian-associated ancestry cluster had fewer N-insertions in productive TCRs than the approximately 690-donor mean.

Spanning cysteine to phenylalanine, the CDR3 consists of 14 amino acids. Only CDR3 DNA remains: 42 bases, in frame from the first base. Trimming costs V 4 bases and J 3 bases, and their ends lie 10 bases apart. From a lookup of the germline V gene, CDR1 and CDR2 are MNHNS and SASEGT. Library construction relied on the immunoSEQ multiplex PCR assay. The multiplex PCR relied on a mix of 60 forward primers for TCR Vbeta segments and 13 reverse primers for TCR Jbeta segments. The CDR3 region of rearranged TCR beta genes was amplified from genomic DNA with a multiplex PCR assay. On the Illumina HiSeq System, the amplified TCR beta libraries were sequenced as 87-base-pair reads. Turning to the authors' computational methods: A later analysis tallied 75 million to 95 million unique TCR beta chains across the approximately 670 repertoires, and approximately 12 million of those chains were shared by two or more donors. Raw reads were error-corrected and collapsed into unique sequences with a nearest-neighbor algorithm that merged closely related sequences to remove PCR and sequencing errors. Alignment of CDR3 sequences to IMGT reference sequences was used to assign V, D and J gene segments. For a sequence to be retained, a match of at least six nucleotides to both a V gene segment and a J gene segment was required. Rearrangements were called productive when the CDR3 lacked stop codons and stayed in frame with V and J; all others were non-productive. Following IMGT convention, CDR3 was defined as the stretch from the second conserved V-encoded cysteine up to the conserved J-encoded phenylalanine. Sequences without an unambiguous match to a single V gene segment were excluded from the earlier analysis of several hundred of the donors. An earlier analysis of 587 of the donors called V segments functional above 56.7% productive rearrangements and segregating when the between-donor standard deviation exceeded 5%. A statistical classification framework was built for diagnosing cytomegalovirus status from the catalog of TCR beta chain sequences. In a later analysis, TCR nucleotide sequences were compared against IMGT/GENE-DB human TR gene sequences so that V and J genes could be assigned. Using the TCRdist pipeline, a later analysis assigned CDR3 sequences along with most-parsimonious VDJ recombination scenarios. In a later analysis, each TCR beta chain was defined by its CDR3 amino acid sequence together with its V-gene family, and reads lacking a unique V-gene family were excluded. In a later analysis, a few hundred highly shared, low-generation-probability nucleotide sequences were removed to address suspected cross-contamination and a sequencing artifact. In a later analysis, a clonal expansion index for each public chain was calculated from normalized within-repertoire ranks of inferred template counts. Generation probabilities in a later analysis came from a VDJ recombination model fitted to out-of-frame rearrangements, and those results were checked against IGoR. In a later analysis, hypergeometric tests were used to score TCR-TCR, TCR-HLA and TCR-CMV co-occurrence, with a repertoire-size bias correction applied to TCR pairs. A later analysis estimated false discovery rates by permuting HLA or CMV assignments 20 times. In a later analysis, co-occurring TCRs were grouped using DBSCAN, with TCRdist sequence similarity added in when clustering inside HLA-allele-positive subsets. Repertoires with fewer than 30,000 or more than 120,000 public chains, plus five repertoires with anomalous nucleotide sharing, were excluded from co-occurrence clustering. TCRdb carries this immuneACCESS record with in-frame sequences only. Its versions omit some clonotypes, under half of them owing to an unresolved V gene in the studies checked, with the rest unexplained. The DNA was the basis for D and trimming; V, J and clone size are from that table. This sample holds about 130,000 clones; around 72% were observed only once. The ten largest clones take up around 2.6% of the sample.

Remarks on this clone: What antigen it recognizes has not been identified. Within one base of it there is no much larger clone, and no base qualities were kept.

In total, 630 or so healthy bone marrow donors made up the cohort. At the time of sampling, all cohort members were nominally healthy, though unrecorded immune exposures were likely present. Of the 690 or so cohort members, roughly 300 had positive CMV serostatus and roughly 330 had negative CMV serostatus, and CMV serostatus was not recorded for the donor. A peripheral blood sample was collected from each donor, and TCR beta sequencing was performed on peripheral blood mononuclear cells. The Qiagen DNeasy Blood Extraction Kit was used to extract genomic DNA from the blood cell samples. The chain was built from TRBV6-1 and TRBJ1-5; a weak D assignment points to TRBD1 (6 bases agree). The TCR originated in a human donor in good health. The sequencing sample was made of PBMCs. This receptor has the CDR3 CASSGTALNQPQHF. The nucleotides read TGTGCCAGCAGTGGGACAGCTCTCAATCAGCCCCAGCATTTT.